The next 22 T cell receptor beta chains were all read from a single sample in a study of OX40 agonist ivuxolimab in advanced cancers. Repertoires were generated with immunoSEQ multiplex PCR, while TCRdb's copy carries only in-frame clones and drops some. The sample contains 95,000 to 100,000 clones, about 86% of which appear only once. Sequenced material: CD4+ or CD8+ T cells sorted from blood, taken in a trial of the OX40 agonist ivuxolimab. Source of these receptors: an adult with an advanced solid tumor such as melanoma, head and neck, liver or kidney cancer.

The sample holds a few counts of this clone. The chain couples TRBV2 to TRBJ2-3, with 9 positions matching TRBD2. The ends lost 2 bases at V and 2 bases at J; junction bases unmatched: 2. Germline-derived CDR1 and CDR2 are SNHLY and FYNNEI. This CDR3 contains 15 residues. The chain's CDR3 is CASSEKGLATDTQYF. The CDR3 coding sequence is TGTGCCAGCAGTGAAAAGGGACTAGCCACAGATACGCAGTATTTT.

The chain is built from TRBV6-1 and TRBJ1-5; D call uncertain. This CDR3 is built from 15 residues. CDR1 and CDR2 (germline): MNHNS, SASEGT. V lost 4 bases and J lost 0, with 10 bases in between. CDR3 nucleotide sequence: TGTGCCAGCAGTGTAGCTTTTAATAGCAATCAGCCCCAGCATTTT. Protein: CASSVAFNSNQPQHF.

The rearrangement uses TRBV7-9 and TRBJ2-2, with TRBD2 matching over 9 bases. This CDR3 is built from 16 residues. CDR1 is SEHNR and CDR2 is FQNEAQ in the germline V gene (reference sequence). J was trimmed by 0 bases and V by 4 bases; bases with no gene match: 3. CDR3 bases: TGTGCCAGCAGCTCATTAGCGGGAGCGAACACCGGGGAGCTGTTTTTT. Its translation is CASSSLAGANTGELFF.

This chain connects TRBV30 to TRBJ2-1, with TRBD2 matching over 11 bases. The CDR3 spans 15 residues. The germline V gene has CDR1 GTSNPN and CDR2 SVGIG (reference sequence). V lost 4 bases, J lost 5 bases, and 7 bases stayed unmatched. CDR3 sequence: CAWIKQGLADNEQFF. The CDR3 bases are TGTGCCTGGATTAAACAGGGACTAGCGGACAATGAGCAGTTCTTC.

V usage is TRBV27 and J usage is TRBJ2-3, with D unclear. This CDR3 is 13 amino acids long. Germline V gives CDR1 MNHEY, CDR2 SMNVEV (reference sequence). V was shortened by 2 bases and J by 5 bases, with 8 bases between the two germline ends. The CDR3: CASSLDPLDTQYF. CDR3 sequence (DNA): TGTGCCAGCAGTTTAGACCCCTTAGATACGCAGTATTTT.

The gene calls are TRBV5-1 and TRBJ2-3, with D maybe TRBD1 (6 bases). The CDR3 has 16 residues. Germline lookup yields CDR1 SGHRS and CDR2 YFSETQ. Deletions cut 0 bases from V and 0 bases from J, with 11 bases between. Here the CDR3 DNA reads TGCGCCAGCAGCTTGGGGACAGTCACTAGCACAGATACGCAGTATTTT. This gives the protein CASSLGTVTSTDTQYF.

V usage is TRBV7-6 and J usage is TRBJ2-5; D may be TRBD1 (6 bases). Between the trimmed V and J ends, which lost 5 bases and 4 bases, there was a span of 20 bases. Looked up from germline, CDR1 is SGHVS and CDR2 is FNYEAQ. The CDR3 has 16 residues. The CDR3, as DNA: TGTGCCAGCAGCCTAGGGGGTGCCGGCCCGGGAGAGACCCAGTACTTC. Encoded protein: CASSLGGAGPGETQYF.

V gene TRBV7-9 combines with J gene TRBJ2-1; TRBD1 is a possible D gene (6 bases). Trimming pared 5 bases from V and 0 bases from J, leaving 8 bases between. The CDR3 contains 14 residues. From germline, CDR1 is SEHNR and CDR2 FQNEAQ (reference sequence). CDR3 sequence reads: CASSVDSSYNEQFF. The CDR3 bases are TGTGCCAGCAGCGTGGACAGCTCCTACAATGAGCAGTTCTTC.

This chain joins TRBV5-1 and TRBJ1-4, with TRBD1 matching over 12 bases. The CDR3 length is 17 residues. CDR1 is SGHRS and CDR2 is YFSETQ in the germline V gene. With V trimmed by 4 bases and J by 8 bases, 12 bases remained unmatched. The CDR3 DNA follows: TGCGCCAGCAGCACCGGGACAGGGGGCGCGGTCCGCGAAAAACTGTTTTTT. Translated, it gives CASSTGTGGAVREKLFF. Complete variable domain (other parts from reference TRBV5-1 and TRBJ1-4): KAGVTQTPRYLIKTRGQQVTLSCSPISGHRSVSWYQQTPGQGLQFLFEYFSETQRNKGNFPGRFSGRQFSNSRSEMNVSTLELGDSALYLCASSTGTGGAVREKLFFGSGTQLSVL.

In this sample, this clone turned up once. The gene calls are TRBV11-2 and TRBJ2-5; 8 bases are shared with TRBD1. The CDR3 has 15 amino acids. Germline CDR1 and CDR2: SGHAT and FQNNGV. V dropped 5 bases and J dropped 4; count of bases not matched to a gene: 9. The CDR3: CASSTRWTGLETQYF. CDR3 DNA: TGTGCCAGCAGCACTCGTTGGACAGGGTTAGAGACCCAGTACTTC.

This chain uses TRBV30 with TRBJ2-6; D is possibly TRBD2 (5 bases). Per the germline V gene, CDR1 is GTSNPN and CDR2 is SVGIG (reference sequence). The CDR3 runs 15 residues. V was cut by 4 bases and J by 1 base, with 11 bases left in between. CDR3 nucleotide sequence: TGTGCCTGGAACATACGGGGTTCTGGGGCCAACGTCCTGACTTTC. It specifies CAWNIRGSGANVLTF.

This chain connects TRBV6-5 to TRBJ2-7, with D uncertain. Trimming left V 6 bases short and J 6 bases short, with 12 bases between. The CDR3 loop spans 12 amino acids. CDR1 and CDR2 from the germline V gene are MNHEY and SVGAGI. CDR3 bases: TGTGCCAGCAGCCCATCTTGGCGCGAGCAGTACTTC. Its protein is CASSPSWREQYF.

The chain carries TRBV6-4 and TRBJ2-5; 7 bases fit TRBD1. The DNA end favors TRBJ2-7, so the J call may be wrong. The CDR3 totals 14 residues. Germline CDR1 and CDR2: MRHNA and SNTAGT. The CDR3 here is CARKTGVGDYEQYF. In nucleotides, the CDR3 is TGTGCCAGGAAAACAGGGGTTGGAGACTACGAGCAGTACTTC.

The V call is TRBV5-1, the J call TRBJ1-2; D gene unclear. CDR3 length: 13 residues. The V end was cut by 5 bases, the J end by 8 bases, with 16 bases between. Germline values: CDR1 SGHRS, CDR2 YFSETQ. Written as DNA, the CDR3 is TGCGCCAGCAGTTTCGGGATCTCTGAGGGCTACACCTTC. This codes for CASSFGISEGYTF.

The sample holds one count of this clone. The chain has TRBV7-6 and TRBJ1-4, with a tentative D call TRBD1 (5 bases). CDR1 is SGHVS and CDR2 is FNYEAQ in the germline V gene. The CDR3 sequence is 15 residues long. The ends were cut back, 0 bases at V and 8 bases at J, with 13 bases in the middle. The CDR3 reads CASSLAPGGGEKLFF. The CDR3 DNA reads TGTGCCAGCAGCTTAGCGCCTGGTGGGGGAGAAAAACTGTTTTTT.

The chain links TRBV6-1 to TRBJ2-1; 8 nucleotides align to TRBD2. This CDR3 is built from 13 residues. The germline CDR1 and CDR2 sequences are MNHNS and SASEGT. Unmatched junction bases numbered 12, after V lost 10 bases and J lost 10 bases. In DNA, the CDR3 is TGTGCCACGACGGGACTAGTGGTGGGGGAGCAGTTCTTC. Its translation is CATTGLVVGEQFF.

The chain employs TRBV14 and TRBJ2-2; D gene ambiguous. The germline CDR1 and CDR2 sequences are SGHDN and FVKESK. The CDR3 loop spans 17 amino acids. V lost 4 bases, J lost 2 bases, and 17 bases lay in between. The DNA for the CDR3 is TGTGCCAGCAGCCTCATTGGCCCAGGACCTAACACCGGGGAGCTGTTTTTT. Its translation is CASSLIGPGPNTGELFF.

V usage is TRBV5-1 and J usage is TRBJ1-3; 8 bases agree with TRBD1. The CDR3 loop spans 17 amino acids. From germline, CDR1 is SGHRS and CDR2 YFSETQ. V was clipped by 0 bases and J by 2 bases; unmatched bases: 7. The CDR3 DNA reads TGCGCCAGCAGCTTGGATTCCGGACAGGGCCCTGGAAACACCATATATTTT. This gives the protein CASSLDSGQGPGNTIYF.

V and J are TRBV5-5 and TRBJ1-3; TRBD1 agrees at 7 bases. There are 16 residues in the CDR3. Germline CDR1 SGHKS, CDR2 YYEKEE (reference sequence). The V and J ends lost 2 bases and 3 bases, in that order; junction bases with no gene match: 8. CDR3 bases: TGTGCCAGCAGCTTAGGACGGGACAGCTATGGAAACACCATATATTTT. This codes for CASSLGRDSYGNTIYF.

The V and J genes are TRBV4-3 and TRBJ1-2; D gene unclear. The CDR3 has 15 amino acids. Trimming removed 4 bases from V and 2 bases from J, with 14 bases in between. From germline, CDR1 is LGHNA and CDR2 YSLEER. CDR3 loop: CASSPTPRGNYGYTF. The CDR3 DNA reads TGCGCCAGCAGCCCGACGCCGCGTGGGAACTATGGCTACACCTTC.

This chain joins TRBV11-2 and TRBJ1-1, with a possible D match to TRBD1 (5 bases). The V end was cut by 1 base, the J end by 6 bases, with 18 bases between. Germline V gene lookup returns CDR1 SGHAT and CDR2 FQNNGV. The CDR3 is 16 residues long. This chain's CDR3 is CASSLVTGTAGAEAFF. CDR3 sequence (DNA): TGTGCCAGCAGCTTAGTGACCGGGACGGCTGGCGCTGAAGCTTTCTTT.

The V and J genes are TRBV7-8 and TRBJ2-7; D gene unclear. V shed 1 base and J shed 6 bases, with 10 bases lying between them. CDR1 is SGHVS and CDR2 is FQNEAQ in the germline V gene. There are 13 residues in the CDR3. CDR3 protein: CASSLGPLREQYF. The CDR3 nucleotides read TGTGCCAGCAGCTTAGGGCCCCTTCGCGAGCAGTACTTC.